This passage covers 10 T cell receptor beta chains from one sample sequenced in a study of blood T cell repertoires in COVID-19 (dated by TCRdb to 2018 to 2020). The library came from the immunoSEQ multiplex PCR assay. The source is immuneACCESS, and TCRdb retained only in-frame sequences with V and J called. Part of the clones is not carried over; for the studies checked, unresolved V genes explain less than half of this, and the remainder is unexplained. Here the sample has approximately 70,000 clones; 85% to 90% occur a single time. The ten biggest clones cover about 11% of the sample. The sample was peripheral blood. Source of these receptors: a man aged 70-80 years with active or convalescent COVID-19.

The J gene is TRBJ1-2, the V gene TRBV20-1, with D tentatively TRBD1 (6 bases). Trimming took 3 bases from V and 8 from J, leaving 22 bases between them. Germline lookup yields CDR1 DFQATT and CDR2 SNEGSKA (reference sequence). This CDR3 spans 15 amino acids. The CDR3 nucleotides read TGCAGTGCTAGTGCCCCTGGGGGGGCCCCGGGGGGCTACACCTTC. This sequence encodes CSASAPGGAPGGYTF.

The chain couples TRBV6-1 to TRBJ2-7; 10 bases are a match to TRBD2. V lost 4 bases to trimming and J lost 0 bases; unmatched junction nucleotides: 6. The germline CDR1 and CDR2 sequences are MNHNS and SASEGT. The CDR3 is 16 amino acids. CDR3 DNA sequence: TGTGCCAGCAGTGTCAGCGGGAGGGTACCCTCCTACGAGCAGTACTTC. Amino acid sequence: CASSVSGRVPSYEQYF.

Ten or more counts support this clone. The CDR3 DNA follows: TGTGCCAGCAGCTTAGGGTCAGGGCAAAACAATGAGCAGTTCTTC. Translating it yields CASSLGSGQNNEQFF. The V gene is TRBV7-6, the J gene TRBJ2-1; a weak D match, TRBD1 (5 bases). The V gene's germline CDR1 is SGHVS and CDR2 FNYEAQ. V gave up 1 base and J gave up 5 bases, with 12 bases separating them. CDR3 length: 15 residues.

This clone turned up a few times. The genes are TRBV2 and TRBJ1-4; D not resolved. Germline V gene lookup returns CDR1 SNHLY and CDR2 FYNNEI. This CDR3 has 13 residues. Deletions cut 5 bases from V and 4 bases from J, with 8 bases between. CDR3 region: CASSQDYNEKLFF. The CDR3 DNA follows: TGTGCCAGCAGTCAGGATTATAATGAAAAACTGTTTTTT.

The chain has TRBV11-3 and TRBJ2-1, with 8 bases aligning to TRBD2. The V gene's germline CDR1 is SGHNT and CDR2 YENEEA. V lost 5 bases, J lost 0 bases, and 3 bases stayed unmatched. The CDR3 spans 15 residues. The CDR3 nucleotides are TGTGCCAGCAGCACAAGCGGGGGCTCCTACAATGAGCAGTTCTTC. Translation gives CASSTSGGSYNEQFF.

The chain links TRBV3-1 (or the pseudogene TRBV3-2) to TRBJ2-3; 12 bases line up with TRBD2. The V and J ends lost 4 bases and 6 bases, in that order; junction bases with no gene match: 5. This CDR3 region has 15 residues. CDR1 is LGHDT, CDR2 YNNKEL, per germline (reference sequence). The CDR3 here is CASSPLAGGGDTQYF. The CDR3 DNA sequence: TGTGCCAGCAGCCCACTAGCGGGAGGAGGTGATACGCAGTATTTT.

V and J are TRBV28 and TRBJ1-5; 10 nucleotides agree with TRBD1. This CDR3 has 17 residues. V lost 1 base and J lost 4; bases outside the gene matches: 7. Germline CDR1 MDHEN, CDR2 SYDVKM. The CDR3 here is CASSLFGTGVLNQPQHF. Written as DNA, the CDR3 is TGTGCCAGCAGTTTATTCGGGACAGGGGTTCTAAATCAGCCCCAGCATTTT. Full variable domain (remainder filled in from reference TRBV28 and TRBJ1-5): DVKVTQSSRYLVKRTGEKVFLECVQDMDHENMFWYRQDPGLGLRLIYFSYDVKMKEKGDIPEGYSVSREKKERFSLILESASTNQTSMYLCASSLFGTGVLNQPQHFGDGTRLSIL.

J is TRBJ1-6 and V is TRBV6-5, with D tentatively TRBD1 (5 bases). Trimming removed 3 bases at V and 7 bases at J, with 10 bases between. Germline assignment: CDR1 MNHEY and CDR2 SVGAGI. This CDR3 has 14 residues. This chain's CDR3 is CASSYDSLNSPLHF. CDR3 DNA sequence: TGTGCCAGCAGTTATGACAGTTTAAATTCACCCCTCCACTTT.

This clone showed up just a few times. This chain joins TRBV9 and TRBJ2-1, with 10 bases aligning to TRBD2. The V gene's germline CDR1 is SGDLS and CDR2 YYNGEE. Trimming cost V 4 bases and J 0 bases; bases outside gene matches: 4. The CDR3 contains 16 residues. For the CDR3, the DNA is TGTGCCAGCAGCCCAACTAGCGGGAACTCCTACAATGAGCAGTTCTTC. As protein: CASSPTSGNSYNEQFF.

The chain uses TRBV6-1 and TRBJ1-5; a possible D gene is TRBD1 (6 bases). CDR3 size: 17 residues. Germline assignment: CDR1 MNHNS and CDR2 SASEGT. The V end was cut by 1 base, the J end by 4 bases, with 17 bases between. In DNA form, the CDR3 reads TGTGCCAGCAGTGAAGGAGTATTGGGACACGGAAATCAGCCCCAGCATTTT. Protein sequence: CASSEGVLGHGNQPQHF.